These T cell receptor beta chains were read from a single sample in a study of T cells in Graves' hyperthyroidism and ophthalmopathy. MiXCR, applied by TCRdb to the multiplex PCR reads, yields one record per CDR3 protein. Of about 400,000 distinct CDR3 sequences in the sample, about 15% were seen once. Sequencing was carried out using blood. These receptors all stem from a woman aged 25 to 39 with Graves' hyperthyroidism. Both conserved end residues are trimmed from each CDR3. The D gene is left open where the match is weak. Clone size is not always given. Where it is, it says once, few, many or a class for expanded clones.

J	size	V	length	D	CDR3
TRBJ2-5	few	TRBV12-3/TRBV12-4	13	TRBD2	ASNDSGKPGGTQY
TRBJ2-2	many	TRBV2	13	NA	ASSEAAAFTGELF
TRBJ2-1	NA	TRBV11-2	16	TRBD2	ASSVAGTSGRLGDEQF
TRBJ2-6	NA	TRBV6-5	16	NA	ASSYTPGALNGANVLT
TRBJ1-1	few	TRBV15	12	NA	ATSAQGSLTEAF
TRBJ1-1	many	TRBV2	8	NA	ASSVVEAF
TRBJ2-3	NA	TRBV12-3/TRBV12-4	14	TRBD2	ASIQGLAARTDTQY
TRBJ2-5	many	TRBV7-9	11	NA	ASSFQGLETQY
TRBJ1-5	few	TRBV2	12	NA	ASRDLMGNQPQH
TRBJ2-6	NA	TRBV20-1	12	NA	SASYAPGANVLT
TRBJ2-7	many	TRBV6-5	14	NA	ASSYSTTPVAYEQY
TRBJ2-5	many	TRBV24-1	17	TRBD2	ATSDPGSSGRAGGETQY
TRBJ2-7	many	TRBV5-1	12	NA	ASSLVVGTYEQY
TRBJ2-3	few	TRBV5-1	12	NA	ASSLESGADTQY
TRBJ1-6	many	TRBV28	10	NA	ASSIGIAPLH
TRBJ2-1	NA	TRBV10-3	13	NA	AISEGRDSNNEQF
TRBJ2-3	many	TRBV11-3	14	TRBD1	ASSRTGTGLTDTQY
TRBJ2-6	NA	TRBV9	14	NA	ASSVADLRGANVLT